A single sample gave rise to the 2 T cell receptor beta chains below, sequenced in a study of T cell responses to AZD1222 COVID-19 vaccine. Produced via immunoSEQ multiplex PCR; TCRdb's table is partial and in-frame only. This sample has tens of thousands of clones, with about 92% found just once. Here the sequenced sample was peripheral blood, taken on day 0 of AZD1222 vaccination. These receptors all come from an adult in good health.

The CDR3 sequence: CASSLASLNKRRNTEAFF. For the CDR3, the DNA is TGTGCCAGCAGCTTAGCCTCCCTAAACAAACGAAGGAACACTGAAGCTTTCTTT. The chain recombines TRBV7-9 with TRBJ1-1; no firm D call. Germline V gives CDR1 SEHNR, CDR2 FQNEAQ (reference sequence). The CDR3 covers 18 residues. Trimming pared 0 bases from V and 1 base from J, leaving 18 bases between.

V is TRBV30 and J is TRBJ1-5; perhaps TRBD1 as D (6 bases). This CDR3 is built from 15 residues. Looked up from germline, CDR1 is GTSNPN and CDR2 is SVGIG (reference sequence). V dropped 2 bases and J dropped 2 bases, with 13 bases sitting between them. This CDR3 reads CAWSSGGPGNQPQHF. CDR3 in DNA: TGTGCCTGGAGTTCGGGGGGGCCGGGCAATCAGCCCCAGCATTTT. Full variable domain (missing parts from reference TRBV30 and TRBJ1-5): SQTIHQWPATLVQPVGSPLSLECTVEGTSNPNLYWYRQAAGRGLQLLFYSVGIGQISSEVPQNLSASRPQDRQFILSSKKLLLSDSGFYLCAWSSGGPGNQPQHFGDGTRLSIL.